The TCR beta chain under discussion was sequenced for a study of blood T cell repertoires in COVID-19. Study details: Both acute and convalescent COVID-19 samples were obtained from the United States, Italy and Spain.

The CDR3 loop spans 14 amino acids. Per the germline V gene, CDR1 is MNHEY and CDR2 is SVGAGI. Trimming left V 7 bases short and J 0 bases short, with 13 bases between. In the study's own analysis: Scientists estimated how many nucleated cells there were by amplifying reference gene primers. Produced via immunoSEQ multiplex PCR; TCRdb's table is partial and in-frame only. V, J and clone size derive from that table, while D and trimming were established from the DNA sequence. The sample records approximately 200,000 clones, about 90% being singletons. The V call is TRBV6-5, the J call TRBJ2-7; tentatively, D is TRBD1 (6 bases). The sample consisted of peripheral blood. The source of this sequence is a man aged 40-49 years with active or convalescent COVID-19. The CDR3 sequence: CASTPGASSYEQYF. In nucleotides, the CDR3 is TGTGCCAGCACTCCAGGGGCGAGCTCCTACGAGCAGTACTTC.